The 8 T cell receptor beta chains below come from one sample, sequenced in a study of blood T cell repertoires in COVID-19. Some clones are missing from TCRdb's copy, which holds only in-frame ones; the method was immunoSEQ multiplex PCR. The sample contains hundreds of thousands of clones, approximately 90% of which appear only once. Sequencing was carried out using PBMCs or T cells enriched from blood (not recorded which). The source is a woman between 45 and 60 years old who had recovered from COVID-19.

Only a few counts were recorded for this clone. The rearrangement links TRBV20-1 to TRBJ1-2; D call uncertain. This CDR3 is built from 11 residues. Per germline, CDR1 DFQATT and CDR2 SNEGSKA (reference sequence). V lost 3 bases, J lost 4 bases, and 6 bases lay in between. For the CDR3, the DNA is TGCAGTGCTAGTCCCAGCTATGGCTACACCTTC. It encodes CSASPSYGYTF.

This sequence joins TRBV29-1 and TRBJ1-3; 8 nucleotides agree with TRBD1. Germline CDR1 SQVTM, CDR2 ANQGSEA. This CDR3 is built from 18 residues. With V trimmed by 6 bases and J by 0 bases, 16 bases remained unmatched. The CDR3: CSVKTGDFLTNSGNTIYF. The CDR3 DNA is TGCAGCGTCAAGACAGGGGATTTCCTGACCAACTCTGGAAACACCATATATTTT.

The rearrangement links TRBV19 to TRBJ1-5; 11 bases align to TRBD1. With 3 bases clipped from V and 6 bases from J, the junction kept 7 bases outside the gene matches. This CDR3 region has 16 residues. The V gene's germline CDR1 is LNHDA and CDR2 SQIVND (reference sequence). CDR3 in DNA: TGTGCCAGTAGTATCAGGACAGGGGGCATGAGTCAGCCCCAGCATTTT. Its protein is CASSIRTGGMSQPQHF.

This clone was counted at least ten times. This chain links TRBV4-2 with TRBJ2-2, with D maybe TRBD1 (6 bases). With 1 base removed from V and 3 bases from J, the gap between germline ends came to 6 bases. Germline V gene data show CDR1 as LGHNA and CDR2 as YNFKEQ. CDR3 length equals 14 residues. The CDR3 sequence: CASSQGQDTGELFF. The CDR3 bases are TGTGCCAGCAGCCAAGGACAGGACACCGGGGAGCTGTTTTTT.

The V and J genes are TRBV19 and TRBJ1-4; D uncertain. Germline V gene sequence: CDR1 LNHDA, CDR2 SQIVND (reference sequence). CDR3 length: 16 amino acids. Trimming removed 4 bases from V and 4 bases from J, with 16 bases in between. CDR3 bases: TGTGCCAGTAGTACCGGGAGAAGGATCGGTAATGAAAAACTGTTTTTT. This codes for CASSTGRRIGNEKLFF.

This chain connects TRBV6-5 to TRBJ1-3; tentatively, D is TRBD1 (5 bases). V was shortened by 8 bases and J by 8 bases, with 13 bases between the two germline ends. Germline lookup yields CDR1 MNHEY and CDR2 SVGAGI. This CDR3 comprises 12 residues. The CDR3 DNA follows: TGTGCCAGCGGACAAGCGGGGGACACCATATATTTT. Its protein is CASGQAGDTIYF.

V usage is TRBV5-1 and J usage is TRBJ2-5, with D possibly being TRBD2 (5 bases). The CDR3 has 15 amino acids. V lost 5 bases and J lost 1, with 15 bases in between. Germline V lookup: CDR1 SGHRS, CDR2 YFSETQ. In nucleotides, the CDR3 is TGCGCCAGCAGTTTTCCGGGAAGCCCCCAAGAGACCCAGTACTTC. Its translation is CASSFPGSPQETQYF.

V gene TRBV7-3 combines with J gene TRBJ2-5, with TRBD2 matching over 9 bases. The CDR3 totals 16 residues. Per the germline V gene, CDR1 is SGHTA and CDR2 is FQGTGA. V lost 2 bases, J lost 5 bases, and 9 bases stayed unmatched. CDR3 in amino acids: CASSLELAGSWETQYF. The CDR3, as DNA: TGTGCCAGCAGCTTAGAGCTAGCGGGGTCCTGGGAGACCCAGTACTTC.